A selection of T cell receptor beta chains follows, all from one sample in a study of shared clonotypes between healthy human individuals. The protocol was immunoSEQ multiplex PCR, while the TCRdb copy is restricted to in-frame clones and leaves out a portion. This table has more than 2 million clones, 95% appearing once. Sequencing used naive CD4+ T cells sorted from blood. The receptors were sampled from a man between 18 and 29 years old in good health. CDR3s include the opening cysteine and the closing phenylalanine or tryptophan. Fields, in order: V gene, J gene, D gene, clone size, CDR3 DNA, CDR3 protein. The D gene is left open where the match is weak. Size is omitted from some rows. Given values are once, few, many or a class for expanded clones.

TRBV28,TRBJ2-1,NA,NA,TGTGCCAGCATCGACCCCCCCAATGAGCAGTTCTTC,CASIDPPNEQFF
TRBV30,TRBJ1-2,NA,NA,TGTGCCTGGACACGGGATCCCTATGGCTACACCTTC,CAWTRDPYGYTF
TRBV4-1,TRBJ1-5,NA,NA,TGCGCCAGCAGCCAAGACAGGGGTGTCGGCAATCAGCCCCAGCATTTT,CASSQDRGVGNQPQHF
TRBV6-6,TRBJ2-1,NA,NA,TGTGCCAGCAGTATACGAGGGGGCGGGAGTAACAATGAGCAGTTCTTC,CASSIRGGGSNNEQFF
TRBV15,TRBJ1-2,TRBD1,NA,TGTGCCACCAGCCCCGCGGGTGACAGGGGAGACTATGGCTACACCTTC,CATSPAGDRGDYGYTF
TRBV29-1,TRBJ2-1,NA,NA,TGCAGCGTTGATCTCGGGAAAGGCCGGTCCTACAATGAGCAGTTCTTC,CSVDLGKGRSYNEQFF
TRBV4-1,TRBJ1-5,NA,NA,TGCGCCAGCAGCCCACCAGGGAGCAATCAGCCCCAGCATTTT,CASSPPGSNQPQHF
TRBV7-9,TRBJ2-2,TRBD1,NA,TGTGCCAGCAGCTTAACACAGGGGGAAGGGGAGCTGTTTTTT,CASSLTQGEGELFF
TRBV19,TRBJ1-5,TRBD1,NA,TGTGCCAGTAGTGCCCAACAAACAGGGGTGGGTCAGCCCCAGCATTTT,CASSAQQTGVGQPQHF
TRBV4-1,TRBJ2-1,TRBD2,NA,TGCGCCAGCAGCCAAGGAGGTCTAGCGGGGAGATACAATGAGCAGTTCTTC,CASSQGGLAGRYNEQFF
TRBV7-2,TRBJ1-1,NA,NA,TGTGCCAGCAGCTTATCAAGGGTTACCGAAGCTTTCTTT,CASSLSRVTEAFF
TRBV9,TRBJ2-7,NA,NA,TGTGCCAGCAGCGTAGCGTCTGGGGGCGAGCAGTACTTC,CASSVASGGEQYF
TRBV19,TRBJ1-5,NA,NA,TGTGCCAGTAGTCGCGAGGGGGGATATCAGCCCCAGCATTTT,CASSREGGYQPQHF
TRBV5-4,TRBJ1-1,NA,NA,TGTGCCAGCAGCTTGTCGTCGAACACTGAAGCTTTCTTT,CASSLSSNTEAFF
TRBV5-6,TRBJ2-2,NA,NA,TGTGCCAGCAGCTTGCGGAACACCGGGGAGCTGTTTTTT,CASSLRNTGELFF
TRBV5-1,TRBJ2-2,TRBD1,NA,TGCGCCAGCAGCCTGTCCCGGGCAGGGGGCACCGGGGAGCTGTTTTTT,CASSLSRAGGTGELFF
TRBV10-1,TRBJ2-3,TRBD2,NA,TGCGCCAGCAGTGAGGGAAGGGCTAGCGGGGGGCGAGCGTCAGATACGCAGTATTTT,CASSEGRASGGRASDTQYF
TRBV18,TRBJ2-7,NA,NA,TGTGCCAGCTCACCGGCCCTTTCGGGTTACGAGCAGTACTTC,CASSPALSGYEQYF
TRBV30,TRBJ2-2,TRBD2,NA,TGTGCCTGGAGTGAGAGCGGGAGAGTGGCCGGGGAGCTGTTTTTT,CAWSESGRVAGELFF
TRBV7-3,TRBJ1-6,NA,NA,TGTGCCAGCAGCTTAACCTCTACTTCACCCCTCCACTTT,CASSLTSTSPLHF
TRBV19,TRBJ1-6,TRBD1,NA,TGTGCCAGTAGTCGGGACAGGAGCAATTCACCCCTCCACTTT,CASSRDRSNSPLHF
TRBV6-5,TRBJ2-5,TRBD1,NA,TGTGCCAGCAATGACAGGGTAGAGACCCAGTACTTC,CASNDRVETQYF
TRBV19,TRBJ2-4,NA,once,TGTGCCAGTAGTATAGCTAGGGAAAACATTCAGTACTTC,CASSIARENIQYF
TRBV7-9,TRBJ2-7,NA,NA,TGTGCCAGCAGCTTACGACAGGCGACAAGCTACGAGCAGTACTTC,CASSLRQATSYEQYF
TRBV6-1,TRBJ2-2,TRBD2,NA,TGTGCCAGCAGTGCCCCTAGCGGGGGGTTGAACACCGGGGAGCTGTTTTTT,CASSAPSGGLNTGELFF
TRBV18,TRBJ2-7,NA,NA,TGTGCCAGCTCACCAAGACAGAACTACGAGCAGTACTTC,CASSPRQNYEQYF
TRBV5-3,TRBJ2-3,NA,NA,TGTGCCAGAAGCTTGGCCGGCCCCGGGAGAGATTCTGGAGATACGCAGTATTTT,CARSLAGPGRDSGDTQYF
TRBV6-1,TRBJ1-5,NA,NA,TGTGCCAGCAGTGAAGTGGTCAACTATAGCAATCAGCCCCAGCATTTT,CASSEVVNYSNQPQHF
TRBV7-3,TRBJ1-1,NA,NA,TGTGCCAGCAGCTTAGAATCGCAGACTGAAGCTTTCTTT,CASSLESQTEAFF
TRBV5-1,TRBJ2-1,TRBD1,NA,TGCGCCAGCAGCTCTACAGGGGGCGCGGGTGAGCAGTTCTTC,CASSSTGGAGEQFF
TRBV28,TRBJ1-2,TRBD1,NA,TGTGCCAGCAGATCTGGAGGGACAGAGGAGCAGTATGGCTACACCTTC,CASRSGGTEEQYGYTF
TRBV4-1,TRBJ2-5,NA,NA,TGCGCCTCCCGCCGGAGCGAATCCCAAGAGACCCAGTACTTC,CASRRSESQETQYF
TRBV6-6,TRBJ1-2,NA,NA,TGTGCCAGCAGTGACGAGAAGAAAGGACAGTATGGCTACACCTTC,CASSDEKKGQYGYTF
TRBV30,TRBJ1-5,NA,NA,TGTGCCTGGAGTGACCCCATAGGGGGCAATCAGCCCCAGCATTTT,CAWSDPIGGNQPQHF
TRBV2,TRBJ2-7,NA,NA,TGTGCCAGCAAATGGCGGGACTCCGTTTCGGGAGAGCAGTACTTC,CASKWRDSVSGEQYF
TRBV5-1,TRBJ2-1,NA,NA,TGCGCCAGCAGCTTGGAACAGGGCGCCTTCTACAATGAGCAGTTCTTC,CASSLEQGAFYNEQFF
TRBV6-6,TRBJ2-6,NA,many,TGTGCCACCATGGGCTCTGGGGCCAACGTCCTGACTTTC,CATMGSGANVLTF
TRBV7-2,TRBJ2-7,NA,NA,TGTGCCAGCAGCCTTGGGACCAATGAGGCGCAGTACTTC,CASSLGTNEAQYF
TRBV5-1,TRBJ1-1,TRBD1,NA,TGCGCCAGCAGCTTGGGGACAGGGGCGGGCACTGAAGCTTTCTTT,CASSLGTGAGTEAFF
TRBV5-1,TRBJ2-1,NA,NA,TGCGCCAGCAGCTGGACGGATACGTCCTACAATGAGCAGTTCTTC,CASSWTDTSYNEQFF
TRBV5-1,TRBJ2-7,TRBD2,NA,TGCGCCAGCAGCTTGGCCAGGACTAGCGGGGCCGCCTACGAGCAGTACTTC,CASSLARTSGAAYEQYF
TRBV5-4,TRBJ2-7,TRBD1,NA,TGTGCCAGCAGCTTAGGGGGCAGTGGATCCTCCTACGAGCAGTACTTC,CASSLGGSGSSYEQYF
TRBV7-8,TRBJ2-7,NA,NA,TGTGCCAGCAGCTCCATGCGGAGGTGGGGGGAGCCCACCTACGAGCAGTACTTC,CASSSMRRWGEPTYEQYF
TRBV23-1,TRBJ1-2,TRBD1,NA,TGCGCCAGCAGTCAATCAGGGGACAGCCATCTAGGCGGCTACACCTTC,CASSQSGDSHLGGYTF
TRBV15,TRBJ1-4,NA,once,TGTGCCACTAGGCCTAGCCTTAATGAAAAACTGTTTTTT,CATRPSLNEKLFF
TRBV6-5,TRBJ2-7,TRBD1,NA,TGTGCCACACGGGATTTCGGGACACTGACAGGGGAGCAGTACTTC,CATRDFGTLTGEQYF
TRBV5-1,TRBJ1-4,TRBD1,NA,TGCGCCAGCAGCTGGTTGGGGACAGGGGCAACTAATGAAAAACTGTTTTTT,CASSWLGTGATNEKLFF